In its sample, the clone carrying this TCR beta chain was seen many times. Its antigen is undetermined. V was cut by 10 bases and J by 8 bases, with 17 bases left in between. The CDR3 length is 12 residues. The germline gives CDR1 SNHLY, CDR2 FYNNEI. The sample belongs to a study of T cells after posttransplantation cyclophosphamide. Study-wide results and limits: After PTCy, TRB diversity resembled that of CNI/methotrexate controls.

Libraries were prepared by immunoSEQ multiplex PCR; TCRdb keeps only in-frame clonotypes and omits some of them. The sample was found to contain some 50,000 clones, and every one recurs. This sequence was found in a man aged 40-55 years in good health, CMV-negative, and a related stem cell transplant donor. J is TRBJ1-2 and V is TRBV2; maybe TRBD1 (5 bases). Sequenced: PBMCs. The CDR3 loop reads CATGGEARGYTF. The CDR3 region has the DNA TGTGCCACTGGGGGGGAGGCGAGGGGCTACACCTTC.